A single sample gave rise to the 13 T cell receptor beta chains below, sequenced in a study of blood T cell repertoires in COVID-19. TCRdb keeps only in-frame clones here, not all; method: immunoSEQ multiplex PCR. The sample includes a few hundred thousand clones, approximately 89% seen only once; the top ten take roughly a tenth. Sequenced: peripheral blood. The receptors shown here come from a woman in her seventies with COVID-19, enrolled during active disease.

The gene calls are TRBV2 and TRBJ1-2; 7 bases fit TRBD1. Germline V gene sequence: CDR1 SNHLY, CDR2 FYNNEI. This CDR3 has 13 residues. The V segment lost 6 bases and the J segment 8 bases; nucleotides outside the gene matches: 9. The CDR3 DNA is TGTGCCAGCAGCCAGACAGGGCAAAAGGGCTACACCTTC. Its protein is CASSQTGQKGYTF.

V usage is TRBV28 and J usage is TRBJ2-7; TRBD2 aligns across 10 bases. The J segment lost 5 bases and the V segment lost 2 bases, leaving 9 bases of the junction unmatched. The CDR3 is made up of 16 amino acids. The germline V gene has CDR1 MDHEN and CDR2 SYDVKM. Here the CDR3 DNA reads TGTGCCAGCAGTTTAAAGGCTAGCGGGAGTACCCACGAGCAGTACTTC. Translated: CASSLKASGSTHEQYF.

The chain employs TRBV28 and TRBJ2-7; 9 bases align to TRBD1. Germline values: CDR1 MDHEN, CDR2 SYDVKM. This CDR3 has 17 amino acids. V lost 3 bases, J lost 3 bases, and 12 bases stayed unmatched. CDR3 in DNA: TGTGCCAGCAGTTTCCAGATATCCGGGACAGGGCTCTACGAGCAGTACTTC. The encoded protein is CASSFQISGTGLYEQYF.

CDR3 in amino acids: CASSYGRGYGYTF. The CDR3 DNA is TGTGCCAGCAGTTACGGCAGGGGCTATGGCTACACCTTC. This chain connects TRBV6-5 to TRBJ1-2, with a tentative D call TRBD1 (6 bases). This CDR3 spans 13 amino acids. V was trimmed by 2 bases and J by 4 bases, leaving 8 bases between them. Germline CDR1 and CDR2: MNHEY and SVGAGI.

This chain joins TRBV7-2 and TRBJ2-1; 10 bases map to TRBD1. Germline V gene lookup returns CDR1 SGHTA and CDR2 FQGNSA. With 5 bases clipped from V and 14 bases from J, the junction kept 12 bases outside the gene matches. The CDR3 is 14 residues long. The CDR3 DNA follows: TGTGCCAGCAGCCCGAATCATGGGGGACAGGGGAAGTTCTTC. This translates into CASSPNHGGQGKFF.

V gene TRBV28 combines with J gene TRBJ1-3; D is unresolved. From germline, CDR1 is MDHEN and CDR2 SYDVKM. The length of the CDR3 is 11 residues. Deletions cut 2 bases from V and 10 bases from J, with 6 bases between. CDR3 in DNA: TGTGCCAGCAGTTTAGAGTATACCATATATTTT. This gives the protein CASSLEYTIYF.

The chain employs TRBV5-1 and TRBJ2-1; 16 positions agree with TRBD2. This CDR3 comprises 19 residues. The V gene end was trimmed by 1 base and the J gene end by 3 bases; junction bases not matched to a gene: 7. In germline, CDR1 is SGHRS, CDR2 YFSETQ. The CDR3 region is CASSLFPGLAGGDYNEQFF. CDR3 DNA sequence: TGCGCCAGCAGCTTGTTTCCGGGACTAGCGGGAGGGGACTACAATGAGCAGTTCTTC.

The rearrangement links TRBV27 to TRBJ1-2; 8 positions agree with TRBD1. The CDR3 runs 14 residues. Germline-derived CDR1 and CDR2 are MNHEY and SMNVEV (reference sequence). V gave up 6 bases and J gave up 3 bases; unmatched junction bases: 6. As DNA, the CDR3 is TGTGCCAGCAGCAAAAACAGGGGGGACTATGGCTACACCTTC. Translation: CASSKNRGDYGYTF.

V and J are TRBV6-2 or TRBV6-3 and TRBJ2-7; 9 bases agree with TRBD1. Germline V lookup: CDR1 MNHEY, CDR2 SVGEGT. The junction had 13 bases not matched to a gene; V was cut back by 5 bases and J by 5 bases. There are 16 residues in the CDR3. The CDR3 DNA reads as TGTGCCAGCAGTACGATAACAGGGGGCGCTTCCCACGAGCAGTACTTC. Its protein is CASSTITGGASHEQYF.

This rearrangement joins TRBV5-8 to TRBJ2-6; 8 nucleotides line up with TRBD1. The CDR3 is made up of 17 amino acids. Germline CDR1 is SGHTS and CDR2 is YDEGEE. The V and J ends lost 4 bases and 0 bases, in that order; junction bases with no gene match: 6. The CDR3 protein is CASSRGQDSSGANVLTF. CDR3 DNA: TGTGCCAGCAGCCGGGGACAGGATTCCTCTGGGGCCAACGTCCTGACTTTC.

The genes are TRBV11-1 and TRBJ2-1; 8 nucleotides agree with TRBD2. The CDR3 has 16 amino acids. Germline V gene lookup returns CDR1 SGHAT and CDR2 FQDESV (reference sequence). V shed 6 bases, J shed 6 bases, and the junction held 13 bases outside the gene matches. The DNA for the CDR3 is TGTGCCAGCAGTCCTCAAGCGGGAGTGATGTTCAATGAGCAGTTCTTC. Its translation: CASSPQAGVMFNEQFF.

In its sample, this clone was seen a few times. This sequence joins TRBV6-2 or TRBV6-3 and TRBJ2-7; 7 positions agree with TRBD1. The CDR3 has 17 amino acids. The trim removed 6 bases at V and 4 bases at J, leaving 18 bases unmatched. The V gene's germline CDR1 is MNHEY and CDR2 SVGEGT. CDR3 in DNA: TGTGCCAGCAGCCCACCGACAGGGCTCCATGGGGGATACGAGCAGTACTTC. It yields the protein CASSPPTGLHGGYEQYF.

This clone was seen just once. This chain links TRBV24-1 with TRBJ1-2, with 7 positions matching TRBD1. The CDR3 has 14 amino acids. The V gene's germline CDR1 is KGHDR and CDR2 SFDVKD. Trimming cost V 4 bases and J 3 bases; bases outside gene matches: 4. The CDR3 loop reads CATSDMGQHYGYTF. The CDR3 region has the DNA TGTGCCACCAGTGACATGGGACAGCACTATGGCTACACCTTC.